Listed below are T cell receptor beta chains from one sample, sequenced in a study of tissue T cells after allogeneic stem cell transplantation. Libraries were prepared by immunoSEQ multiplex PCR; TCRdb keeps only in-frame clonotypes and omits some of them. The sample lists a few thousand clones, about 60% occurring once. The source was transverse colon tissue, collected at autopsy. These receptors came from a male patient at least 60 years old with steroid-refractory graft-versus-host disease after an allogeneic stem cell transplant. Some T cells may be the graft donor's. Each CDR3 is given with its conserved first and last residue.

>TRBJ1-2|TRBV5-4
CASSSQGGPGYTF
>TRBJ2-1|TRBV29-1
CSVASAGGPFEQFF
>TRBJ2-3|TRBV24-1
CATRKTPPDTDTQYF
>TRBJ2-1|TRBV25-1
CASSADRAVLEQFF
>TRBJ2-7|TRBV19
CASSFGLRYEQYF
>TRBJ2-2|TRBV4-3
CASSPLSGADGTGELFF
>TRBJ2-1|TRBV15
CASSEGGTGNEQFF
>TRBJ1-2|TRBV14
CASSQDSWGIYTF
>TRBJ2-1|TRBV7-3
CASSLGQGIYNEQFF
>TRBJ1-5|TRBV19
CASSISLGTGSNQPQHF
>TRBJ1-2|TRBV5-4
CASSLPGALSYGYTF
>TRBJ1-2|TRBV5-1
CASSLGSTYGTIYGYTF
>TRBJ1-2|TRBV2
CASSVGGQGPYGYTF
>TRBJ2-5|TRBV2
CASSEASGGEQETQYF
>TRBJ1-5|TRBV10-3
CAISDQANQPQHF
>TRBJ1-5|TRBV29-1
CSGQPQHF
>TRBJ2-4|TRBV18
CASSPYGQQRNIQYF
>TRBJ1-1|TRBV3-1/TRBV3-2
CASSRHGAVNTEAFF
>TRBJ1-6|TRBV19
CASKVSYNSPLHF
>TRBJ2-5|TRBV9
CASSVGGGPGVTQYF
>TRBJ1-6|TRBV9
CASSGGRPSGPLHF
>TRBJ2-2|TRBV2
CASSPPGGGRTGELFF
>TRBJ1-5|TRBV5-6
CASSHTGGASNQPQHF
>TRBJ2-5|TRBV4-2
CASSHLGGSKEETQYF
>TRBJ2-2|TRBV7-2
CASSPLGGNTGELFF
>TRBJ2-1|TRBV14
CASSQDLGYGWSGDEQFF
>TRBJ1-1|TRBV12-3/TRBV12-4
CASSPRRGEAFF
>TRBJ2-5|TRBV6-2/TRBV6-3
CASSYFGQETQYF
>TRBJ2-2|TRBV11-2
CASSPRVTSTGELFF
>TRBJ1-1|TRBV11-2
CASSSRNQGGSTEAFF
>TRBJ1-1|TRBV7-8
CASSGVGTEAFF
>TRBJ2-1|TRBV19
CASSIVGQFGYNEQFF
>TRBJ1-5|TRBV30
CAWSVSHQFSNQPQHF
>TRBJ2-2|TRBV6-5
CASSYPDRAPGELFF
>TRBJ2-5|TRBV7-9
CASSIQETQYF
>TRBJ2-3|TRBV2
CASMGRQGWSDTQYF
>TRBJ1-2|TRBV19
CASRVRQGSFGYTF
>TRBJ2-1|TRBV19
CASSGQAPNEQFF
>TRBJ1-1|TRBV7-2
CASSADRLNTEAFF
>TRBJ1-1|TRBV11-2
CASSLDQGWAEAFF
>TRBJ2-7|TRBV7-9
CASSLGWGSSYEQYF
>TRBJ2-1|TRBV27
CASSLGEPFPYTYNEQFF
>TRBJ2-1|TRBV9
CASSPLAGGYNEQFF
>TRBJ1-1|TRBV5-4
CASSFAEGTEAFF
>TRBJ2-5|TRBV18
CASSPPGAQETQYF
>TRBJ2-5|TRBV3-1/TRBV3-2
CASSRDRMETQYF
>TRBJ2-6|TRBV5-1
CASSLGQVISGANVLTF
>TRBJ1-6|TRBV10-3
CAITATGDNSPLHF
>TRBJ2-5|TRBV10-3
CAIGAASGSARETQYF
>TRBJ1-1|TRBV6-5
CASLRGNTEAFF
>TRBJ2-5|TRBV10-1
CASSEADRVRETQYF
>TRBJ2-3|TRBV24-1
CATSAGLTDTQYF
>TRBJ1-6|TRBV5-4
CASSDRGVRNSPLHF
>TRBJ2-3|TRBV3-1/TRBV3-2
CASSQFPRDTDTQYF
>TRBJ2-7|TRBV12-3/TRBV12-4
CASGQGGYEQYF